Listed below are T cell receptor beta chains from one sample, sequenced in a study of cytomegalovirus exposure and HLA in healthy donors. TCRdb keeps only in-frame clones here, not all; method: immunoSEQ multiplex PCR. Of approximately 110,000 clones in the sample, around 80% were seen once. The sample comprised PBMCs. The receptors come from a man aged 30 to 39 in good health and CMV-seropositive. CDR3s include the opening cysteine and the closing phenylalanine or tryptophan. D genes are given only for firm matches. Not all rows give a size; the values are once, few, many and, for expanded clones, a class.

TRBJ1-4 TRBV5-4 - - CASRLGGALDEKLFF TGTGCCAGCAGGCTGGGGGGGGCGCTCGATGAAAAACTGTTTTTT
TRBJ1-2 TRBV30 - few CAVGGRANYGYTF TGTGCCGTTGGGGGGAGAGCTAACTATGGCTACACCTTC
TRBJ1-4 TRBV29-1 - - CSVEAGAPFNEKLFF TGCAGCGTTGAAGCAGGGGCCCCTTTTAATGAAAAACTGTTTTTT
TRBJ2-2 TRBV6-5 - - CASSYAPAGELFF TGTGCCAGCAGTTATGCCCCAGCCGGGGAGCTGTTTTTT
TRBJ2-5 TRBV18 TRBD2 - CASSPRTGGPAETQYF TGTGCCAGCTCACCACGGACGGGGGGGCCAGCGGAGACCCAGTACTTC
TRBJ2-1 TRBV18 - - CASSPSGGSPNEQFF TGTGCCAGCTCACCATCGGGGGGCTCACCCAATGAGCAGTTCTTC
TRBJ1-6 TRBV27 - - CASSSSDAGLRSYNSPLHF TGTGCCAGCAGTTCCTCCGATGCGGGACTGCGCTCCTATAATTCACCCCTCCACTTT
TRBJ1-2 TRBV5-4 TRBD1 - CASSSARDRGNGYTF TGTGCCAGCAGCTCGGCCCGGGACAGGGGGAATGGCTACACCTTC
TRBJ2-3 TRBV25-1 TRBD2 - CASRKTGGGTDTQYF TGTGCCAGCAGAAAGACGGGAGGGGGCACAGATACGCAGTATTTT
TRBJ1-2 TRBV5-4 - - CASSLGTLAWGYTF TGTGCCAGCAGCTTGGGCACTCTAGCGTGGGGCTACACCTTC
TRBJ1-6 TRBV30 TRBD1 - CAWSVLLQGRSPLHF TGTGCCTGGAGTGTACTCCTACAGGGGCGCTCACCCCTCCACTTT
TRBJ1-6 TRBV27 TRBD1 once CASRIGQGGTSPLHF TGTGCCAGCAGGATCGGACAGGGAGGAACTTCACCCCTCCACTTT
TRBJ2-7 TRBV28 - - CASSQRQQIPYEQYF TGTGCCAGCAGTCAAAGACAGCAGATTCCCTACGAGCAGTACTTC
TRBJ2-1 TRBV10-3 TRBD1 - CAISEGTGGVEQFF TGTGCCATCAGCGAGGGGACAGGGGGCGTGGAGCAGTTCTTC
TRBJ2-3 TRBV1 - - CTSSQDHRGAGGPSDTQYF TGCACCAGCAGCCAAGATCACCGGGGCGCGGGGGGCCCCTCCGATACGCAGTATTTT
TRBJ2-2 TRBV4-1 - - CASSQDSRTGELFF TGCGCCAGCAGCCAAGACTCGCGCACCGGGGAGCTGTTTTTT
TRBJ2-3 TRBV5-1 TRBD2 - CASSLAGRFTDTQYF TGCGCCAGCAGCCTAGCGGGGAGATTTACAGATACGCAGTATTTT
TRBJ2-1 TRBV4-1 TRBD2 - CASSPPGRGGRYNEQFF TGCGCCAGCAGCCCACCGGGTCGGGGGGGCCGCTACAATGAGCAGTTCTTC
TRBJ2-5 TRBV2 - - CASTAQFRGTQYF TGTGCCAGCACCGCTCAGTTTCGGGGGACCCAGTACTTC
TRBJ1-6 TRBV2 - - CASSGTVESPLHF TGTGCCAGCAGTGGGACAGTAGAATCACCCCTCCACTTT
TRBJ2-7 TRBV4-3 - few CASSPKVGGHHEQYF TGCGCCAGCAGCCCCAAGGTCGGGGGTCACCACGAGCAGTACTTC
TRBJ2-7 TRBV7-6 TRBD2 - CASSLKGSTSGGSPYEQYF TGTGCCAGCAGCTTAAAAGGGTCGACTAGCGGGGGGTCCCCCTACGAGCAGTACTTC
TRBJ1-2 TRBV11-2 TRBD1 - CASSSISGDRGGGYTF TGTGCCAGCAGCTCTATATCGGGGGACAGGGGGGGTGGCTACACCTTC
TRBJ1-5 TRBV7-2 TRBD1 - CASSRDRDAQPQHF TGTGCCAGCAGCCGAGACAGGGATGCTCAGCCCCAGCATTTT
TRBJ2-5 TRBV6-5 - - CASSPPGLSEETQYF TGTGCCAGCAGTCCACCCGGGTTGTCGGAGGAGACCCAGTACTTC